The clone carrying this TCR beta chain appeared a few times. Its antigen is currently unknown. All of the isolated RNA was reverse transcribed, so expressed TCRB transcripts were sequenced. Produced via immunoSEQ multiplex PCR; TCRdb's table is partial and in-frame only. The table lists roughly 350,000 clones, over 9% of them singletons, with roughly 0.54% in the top ten. This CDR3 is built from 11 residues. Germline CDR1 is SEHNR and CDR2 is FQNEAQ (reference sequence). Trimming removed 1 base at V and 15 bases at J, with 10 bases between. This entry comes from a study of beta chain features in type 1 diabetes. Findings and caveats of the study: Shortening that was moderate but significant affected the TCRB CDR3s of Type 1 diabetes patients in all four CD4+ subsets.

Sequencing was performed on central memory CD4+ T cells from blood. The chain is built from TRBV7-9 and TRBJ2-1; tentatively, D is TRBD1 (6 bases). This sequence originates from a man aged 25 to 40 with type 1 diabetes. The CDR3 here is CASSLDQTGFF. DNA of the CDR3: TGTGCCAGCAGCTTAGACCAGACAGGGTTCTTC.